Each of the 18 T cell receptor beta chains below was sequenced from the same sample in a study of long-term antiretroviral therapy in people with HIV. The run of the v3.0 immunoSEQ assay was at survey level. The assay was immunoSEQ multiplex PCR, and TCRdb's table has in-frame clones only and misses some. Of more than 10,000 clones listed, approximately 71% are singletons. The material was unsorted PBMCs, obtained 0.5 years before starting antiretroviral therapy. These receptors originate from a middle-aged woman with HIV.

The chain carries TRBV5-6 and TRBJ1-2, with 10 bases identical to TRBD1. V was pared by 3 bases and J by 5 bases, with 4 bases of the junction left unmatched. Germline V gene sequence: CDR1 SGHDT, CDR2 YYEEEE. This CDR3 has 14 residues. Written as DNA, the CDR3 is TGTGCCAGCAGCTGGGGGACAGGGGATTATGGCTACACCTTC. It specifies CASSWGTGDYGYTF. The full variable domain, its missing parts supplied by reference TRBV5-6 and TRBJ1-2, is DAGVTQSPTHLIKTRGQQVTLRCSPKSGHDTVSWYQQALGQGPQFIFQYYEEEERQRGNFPDRFSGHQFPNYSSELNVNALLLGDSALYLCASSWGTGDYGYTFGSGTRLTVV.

The chain carries TRBV10-3 and TRBJ1-1; 9 bases are shared with TRBD1. Germline loops: CDR1 ENHRY, CDR2 SYGVKD. Trimming removed 6 bases from V and 6 bases from J; junction bases left unmatched: 11. The CDR3 is 15 amino acids. CDR3 loop: CAIRALLDRGAEAFF. CDR3 nucleotides: TGTGCCATCAGAGCATTGCTGGACAGGGGAGCTGAAGCTTTCTTT.

The chain recombines TRBV5-1 with TRBJ2-1, with a tentative D call TRBD2 (5 bases). The CDR3 is 12 amino acids. V lost 7 bases and J 8 bases, leaving 13 bases between the germline ends. Germline V gene data show CDR1 as SGHRS and CDR2 as YFSETQ. As DNA, the CDR3 is TGCGCCAGCTCGTCCGGACTTCATGAGCAGTTCTTC. It yields the protein CASSSGLHEQFF.

The genes are TRBV9 and TRBJ2-7; TRBD1 might be the D (6 bases). Germline values: CDR1 SGDLS, CDR2 YYNGEE. This CDR3 region has 14 residues. Trimming shortened V by 2 bases and J by 5 bases, and 14 bases separated the two germline ends. In DNA, the CDR3 is TGTGCCAGCAGCGTGTTGGACAGTCGGGACGAGCAGTACTTC. Protein sequence: CASSVLDSRDEQYF.

This chain connects TRBV11-3 to TRBJ2-6; unclear D gene. Trimming removed 5 bases at V and 0 bases at J, with 5 bases between. The germline V gene encodes CDR1 SGHNT and CDR2 YENEEA. CDR3 size: 14 residues. The CDR3 loop reads CASSLTSGANVLTF. Written as DNA, the CDR3 is TGTGCCAGCAGCCTCACCTCTGGGGCCAACGTCCTGACTTTC.

The V call is TRBV14, the J call TRBJ2-1; D call uncertain. The CDR3 has 12 amino acids. Trimming stripped 2 bases from V and 11 bases from J, with 10 bases between. Germline CDR1 is SGHDN and CDR2 is FVKESK. The CDR3 loop is CASSQLRAQQFF. CDR3 coding DNA: TGTGCCAGCAGCCAACTTAGGGCACAGCAGTTCTTC. The full variable domain, its missing parts supplied by reference TRBV14 and TRBJ2-1, is EAGVTQFPSHSVIEKGQTVTLRCDPISGHDNLYWYRRVMGKEIKFLLHFVKESKQDESGMPNNRFLAERTGGTYSTLKVQPAELEDSGVYFCASSQLRAQQFFGPGTRLTVL.

V gene TRBV11-2 combines with J gene TRBJ2-2, with 7 nucleotides matching TRBD2. The CDR3 has 14 amino acids. The junction had 6 bases not matched to a gene; V was cut back by 3 bases and J by 8 bases. From germline, CDR1 is SGHAT and CDR2 FQNNGV. CDR3 in DNA: TGTGCCAGCAGCTTCAAGCGGGATAGGGGGGAGCTGTTTTTT. This translates into CASSFKRDRGELFF.

Regarding this clone: An end of the junction does not agree with germline; a read error may underlie this. This chain uses TRBV13 with TRBJ2-1, with TRBD1 matching 9 bases. The CDR3 spans 17 residues. Germline V gene sequence: CDR1 PRHDT, CDR2 FYEKMQ (reference sequence). The CDR3, as DNA: TGTGCCAGCAGCGCCACAGGGGGACAGGGACAGTACAATGAACAGTTCTTC. It is translated as CASSATGGQGQYNEQFF.

This chain joins TRBV5-1 and TRBJ2-7, with D maybe TRBD1 (5 bases). The V gene lost 5 bases and the J gene lost 4 bases, with 7 bases spanning the gap. This CDR3 is built from 11 residues. CDR1 is SGHRS and CDR2 is YFSETQ in the germline V gene. In DNA form, the CDR3 reads TGCGCCAGCAGTGACAGATACGAGCAGTACTTC. Its translation is CASSDRYEQYF.

The chain recombines TRBV14 with TRBJ2-7, with 10 bases fitting TRBD2. Unmatched junction bases numbered 3, after V lost 1 base and J lost 3 bases. Germline V CDR1 and CDR2: SGHDN, FVKESK. The length of the CDR3 is 15 residues. The CDR3, as DNA: TGTGCCAGCAGCCAAGGCGCTAGCGGGAGCTACGAGCAGTACTTC. It codes for CASSQGASGSYEQYF.

This clone has more than one count but fewer than ten. The chain links TRBV30 to TRBJ1-2, with D unresolved. This CDR3 is 15 amino acids long. Germline V CDR1 and CDR2: GTSNPN, SVGIG (reference sequence). V lost 2 bases to trimming and J lost 1 base, with 14 bases between them. The CDR3 DNA follows: TGTGCCTGGAGTCCCACTCTTAACATTAACTATGGCTACACCTTC. It codes for CAWSPTLNINYGYTF.

J is TRBJ2-1 and V is TRBV29-1, with D hard to call. V was cut by 0 bases and J by 8 bases, with 14 bases left in between. The germline gives CDR1 SQVTM, CDR2 ANQGSEA. The CDR3 contains 14 residues. The DNA of the CDR3 is TGCAGCGTTGAAGATCCCACCGCAAAATATGAGCAGTTCTTC. Its protein product is CSVEDPTAKYEQFF.

The CDR3 reads CASSLDWERAGELFF. CDR3 nucleotide sequence: TGTGCCAGCAGCTTAGACTGGGAAAGGGCCGGGGAGCTGTTTTTT. The chain couples TRBV7-8 to TRBJ2-2; D remains unclear. In germline, CDR1 is SGHVS, CDR2 FQNEAQ. The V and J ends lost 1 base and 6 bases respectively, with 12 bases between them. This CDR3 contains 15 residues.

CDR3 DNA sequence: TGTGCCAGCATTGACGAACAGGGACGTGGTGGCTACACCTTC. It translates to CASIDEQGRGGYTF. The genes are TRBV2 and TRBJ1-2; tentatively, D is TRBD1 (6 bases). V dropped 7 bases and J dropped 7 bases, with 19 bases sitting between them. CDR1 and CDR2 (germline): SNHLY, FYNNEI. This CDR3 contains 14 residues.

V is TRBV30 and J is TRBJ1-1; D gene unclear. The CDR3 loop spans 11 amino acids. V lost 5 bases and J 10 bases, leaving 14 bases between the germline ends. Germline V gives CDR1 GTSNPN, CDR2 SVGIG (reference sequence). CDR3 in amino acids: CAWGRERGAFF. CDR3 sequence (DNA): TGTGCCTGGGGCCGTGAGCGGGGAGCTTTCTTT.

The table lists this clone with a count of one. The V gene is TRBV29-1, the J gene TRBJ2-5, with a tentative D call TRBD2 (5 bases). From germline, CDR1 is SQVTM and CDR2 ANQGSEA. Trimming shortened V by 6 bases and J by 1 base, and 15 bases separated the two germline ends. The CDR3 loop spans 14 amino acids. CDR3 residues: CSVVLSRAQETQYF. CDR3 nucleotides: TGCAGCGTCGTGCTATCGCGGGCCCAAGAGACCCAGTACTTC.

This clone was picked up one time. V is TRBV19 and J is TRBJ1-2; D remains unclear. Trimming took off 7 bases at V and 0 bases at J, with 21 bases between the two ends. In germline, CDR1 is LNHDA, CDR2 SQIVND (reference sequence). The CDR3 is 17 residues long. The CDR3 here is CASIPRGLQRANYGYTF. The CDR3 nucleotides are TGTGCCAGTATCCCCCGAGGATTACAGAGAGCTAACTATGGCTACACCTTC.

Only one count was recorded for this clone. The chain carries TRBV5-4 and TRBJ2-5; unclear D gene. The CDR3 sequence is 14 residues long. Germline CDR1 SGHNT, CDR2 YYREEE (reference sequence). V was cut by 3 bases and J by 2 bases, with 11 bases left in between. Here the CDR3 reads CASSSGSFQETQYF. For the CDR3, the DNA is TGTGCCAGCAGCTCCGGTAGCTTTCAAGAGACCCAGTACTTC.